This is a list of T cell receptor beta chains from one sample in a study of regulatory T cells in long-lasting Graves disease. TCRdb re-called the multiplex PCR reads through MiXCR, storing one row per CDR3 protein. The data contain 410,000 or so distinct CDR3 sequences, about 15% of them singletons. The same sample was also used in a study of T cells in Graves' hyperthyroidism and ophthalmopathy.

Here the sequenced sample was peripheral blood mononuclear cells (PBMCs), taken at new diagnosis, from a patient treated with antithyroid drugs. These receptors were collected from a woman in her 30s with Graves disease. Both conserved end residues are part of each CDR3. D genes are given only for firm matches. Clone size is shown for a subset of rows, as once, few, many or a class of expanded clone.

V gene	clone size	D gene	J gene	CDR3 protein	CDR3 DNA
TRBV9	many	NA	TRBJ2-2	CASSVGVGSNTGELFF	TGTGCCAGCAGCGTAGGCGTCGGTTCCAACACCGGGGAGCTGTTTTTT
TRBV7-3	many	TRBD2	TRBJ2-1	CASSLLGLAGDQEQFF	TGTGCCAGCAGCTTGCTTGGACTAGCGGGAGATCAGGAGCAGTTCTTC
TRBV6-5	NA	TRBD2	TRBJ2-3	CASSYSLAGGSPDTQYF	TGTGCCAGCAGTTACTCCCTAGCGGGAGGTTCGCCAGATACGCAGTATTTT
TRBV20-1	many	NA	TRBJ2-5	CSARDLQRETQYF	TGCAGTGCTAGAGATCTACAGCGAGAGACCCAGTACTTC
TRBV28	NA	TRBD1	TRBJ1-2	CASSSQTGAYGYTF	TGTGCCAGCAGTTCCCAGACAGGGGCCTATGGCTACACCTTC
TRBV20-1	many	NA	TRBJ2-1	CSASGRSYNEQFF	TGCAGTGCTAGCGGTAGATCATACAATGAGCAGTTCTTC
TRBV19	NA	NA	TRBJ1-1	CASSMLSEAFF	TGTGCCAGTAGTATGCTCTCTGAAGCTTTCTTT
TRBV11-2	many	NA	TRBJ1-4	CASSSQGLANEKLFF	TGTGCCAGCAGCTCCCAGGGCTTGGCTAATGAAAAACTGTTTTTT
TRBV20-1	many	TRBD2	TRBJ2-7	CSAREGTSGRFSYEQYF	TGCAGTGCTAGAGAGGGGACTAGCGGGAGGTTCTCCTACGAGCAGTACTTC
TRBV3-1	many	NA	TRBJ1-4	CASSHGNEKLFF	TGTGCCAGCAGCCACGGAAATGAAAAACTGTTTTTT
TRBV6-2/TRBV6-3	NA	NA	TRBJ2-4	CASSELITGGIQYF	TGTGCCAGCAGTGAGCTTATCACAGGAGGCATTCAGTACTTC
TRBV6-1	many	NA	TRBJ2-7	CASSEVDGVYEQYF	TGTGCCAGCAGTGAAGTGGACGGAGTCTACGAGCAGTACTTC
TRBV6-1	many	NA	TRBJ1-5	CASSEKLRFGNQPQHF	TGTGCCAGCAGTGAAAAACTCAGGTTTGGCAATCAGCCCCAGCATTTT
TRBV29-1	many	TRBD1	TRBJ2-7	CSVGTDRISSYEQYF	TGCAGCGTCGGGACAGACCGGATAAGCTCCTACGAGCAGTACTTC
TRBV10-3	many	NA	TRBJ1-5	CAIRWLDRWRDDGNQPQHF	TGTGCCATCAGGTGGTTGGACAGATGGAGAGACGATGGCAATCAGCCCCAGCATTTT
TRBV5-6	NA	NA	TRBJ2-4	CASSLGWGPQNIQYF	TGTGCCAGCAGCTTGGGTTGGGGCCCCCAAAACATTCAGTACTTC
TRBV6-5	NA	NA	TRBJ1-5	CASSYSIAGGGNQPQHF	TGTGCCAGCAGTTACTCGATAGCCGGGGGCGGCAATCAGCCCCAGCATTTT
TRBV12-3/TRBV12-4	many	TRBD1	TRBJ2-5	CASSLWIPGQRLQETQYF	TGTGCCAGCAGTCTGTGGATACCGGGACAGAGACTTCAAGAGACCCAGTACTTC
TRBV20-1	NA	NA	TRBJ1-1	CSAVPGGREVFF	TGCAGTGCTGTACCGGGGGGCAGGGAGGTTTTCTTT
TRBV25-1	many	TRBD2	TRBJ2-1	CASSDQKLAGGWGEQFF	TGTGCCAGCAGTGATCAAAAGTTAGCGGGAGGGTGGGGTGAGCAGTTCTTC
TRBV24-1	NA	NA	TRBJ2-1	CATAGALGNEQFF	TGTGCCACCGCCGGGGCCTTAGGGAATGAGCAGTTCTTC
TRBV19	NA	TRBD1	TRBJ1-1	CASSMRGQGNTEAFF	TGTGCCAGTAGTATGAGGGGACAGGGTAACACTGAAGCTTTCTTT
TRBV28	few	TRBD2	TRBJ2-1	CASTPGLVAHEQFF	TGTGCCAGCACCCCGGGACTAGTCGCCCATGAGCAGTTCTTC
TRBV6-5	few	NA	TRBJ2-7	CASSYDSSRYEQYF	TGTGCCAGCAGTTACGACAGTTCACGCTACGAGCAGTACTTC
TRBV6-5	few	NA	TRBJ2-7	CASSYGMEGYEQYF	TGTGCCAGCAGTTACGGTATGGAGGGATACGAGCAGTACTTC
TRBV6-1	many	TRBD2	TRBJ2-2	CASSLLAGGKAGELFF	TGTGCCAGCTCCCTTCTAGCGGGAGGGAAAGCCGGGGAGCTGTTTTTT
TRBV6-1	few	NA	TRBJ1-2	CASRQGSGSGYTF	TGTGCCAGCAGACAAGGGTCGGGGTCTGGCTACACCTTC
TRBV24-1	many	TRBD2	TRBJ2-5	CATSDPLAVTETQYF	TGTGCCACCAGTGATCCCCTAGCGGTAACGGAGACCCAGTACTTC
TRBV10-3	many	TRBD1	TRBJ2-5	CAISESGTGGETQYF	TGTGCCATCAGTGAGTCCGGGACAGGGGGAGAGACCCAGTACTTC
TRBV7-2	few	NA	TRBJ1-4	CASSNRALGEKLFF	TGTGCCAGCAGCAACAGGGCCTTGGGGGAAAAACTGTTTTTT
TRBV7-2	few	NA	TRBJ2-7	CASSFRGAAYEQYF	TGTGCCAGCAGCTTCCGCGGTGCTGCCTACGAGCAGTACTTC
TRBV30	NA	NA	TRBJ1-3	CAWYPGQSGNTIYF	TGTGCCTGGTACCCCGGACAGTCTGGAAACACCATATATTTT
TRBV7-9	few	NA	TRBJ2-2	CASRVAGTIYDLTGELFF	TGTGCCAGCAGGGTGGCCGGGACGATTTACGATCTGACCGGGGAGCTGTTTTTT
TRBV15	many	NA	TRBJ2-2	CATSSQRGVTNTGELFF	TGTGCCACCAGCAGCCAACGGGGAGTGACCAACACCGGGGAGCTGTTTTTT
TRBV30	many	TRBD2	TRBJ2-7	CAWSALAGPYEQYF	TGTGCCTGGAGTGCCTTAGCGGGCCCTTACGAGCAGTACTTC
TRBV20-1	NA	NA	TRBJ1-1	CSASGVAGMNTEAFF	TGCAGTGCTAGTGGGGTCGCAGGAATGAACACTGAAGCTTTCTTT
TRBV11-3	NA	TRBD1	TRBJ2-2	CASSPSQGRYTGELFF	TGTGCCAGCAGCCCATCACAGGGGAGATACACCGGGGAGCTGTTTTTT
TRBV30	many	TRBD1	TRBJ1-5	CAWSRWGQGGNQPQHF	TGTGCCTGGAGCAGGTGGGGACAGGGAGGCAATCAGCCCCAGCATTTT
TRBV7-9	many	NA	TRBJ2-3	CASSLERAGVDTQYF	TGTGCCAGCAGCTTAGAAAGAGCAGGGGTAGATACGCAGTATTTT
TRBV27	many	NA	TRBJ2-5	CASSLSVQGRETQYF	TGTGCCAGCAGTTTATCAGTTCAGGGGCGGGAGACCCAGTACTTC
TRBV28	few	TRBD1	TRBJ1-5	CASRVPRGLNQPQHF	TGTGCCAGCAGAGTCCCCAGGGGGCTAAATCAGCCCCAGCATTTT
TRBV10-3	many	NA	TRBJ2-7	CAISSPDRVHEQYF	TGTGCCATCAGTAGCCCCGATCGGGTTCACGAGCAGTACTTC
TRBV5-1	many	NA	TRBJ2-1	CASSLAFGVRDEQFF	TGCGCCAGCAGCTTGGCCTTTGGGGTGAGGGATGAGCAGTTCTTC
TRBV6-2/TRBV6-3	NA	TRBD2	TRBJ2-7	CASSPGLAGGEQYF	TGTGCCAGCAGCCCCGGACTAGCGGGAGGTGAGCAGTACTTC
TRBV5-4	NA	TRBD2	TRBJ2-7	CVSSLAKGLAGEQYF	TGTGTCAGCAGCTTGGCCAAAGGACTAGCAGGCGAGCAGTACTTC
TRBV18	many	NA	TRBJ2-7	CASSVGERSSYEQYF	TGTGCCAGCTCGGTAGGGGAACGGAGCTCCTACGAGCAGTACTTC
TRBV3-1	many	NA	TRBJ2-1	CASSLGVGTASNEQFF	TGTGCCAGCAGCCTCGGGGTTGGGACCGCTTCCAATGAGCAGTTCTTC
TRBV29-1	many	NA	TRBJ1-2	CSVRPGVDYGYTF	TGCAGCGTTCGCCCAGGGGTTGACTATGGCTACACCTTC
TRBV24-1	many	TRBD2	TRBJ2-1	CATSESTSGSDEQFF	TGTGCCACCAGTGAATCGACTAGCGGGAGCGATGAGCAGTTCTTC
TRBV19	NA	TRBD1	TRBJ1-5	CASSISGGSNQPQHF	TGTGCCAGTAGTATATCAGGGGGTAGCAATCAGCCCCAGCATTTT
TRBV24-1	many	NA	TRBJ1-5	CATSEDRSDSNQPQHF	TGTGCCACCAGTGAAGACCGATCCGATAGCAATCAGCCCCAGCATTTT
TRBV6-2/TRBV6-3	few	NA	TRBJ2-1	CASSYPLTKPEQFF	TGTGCCAGCAGTTACCCATTGACGAAGCCGGAGCAGTTCTTC
TRBV19	NA	NA	TRBJ2-6	CASRATRRANVLTF	TGTGCCAGTAGGGCTACGCGGCGGGCCAACGTCCTGACTTTC
TRBV20-1	many	NA	TRBJ2-1	CSARGVRESYNEQFF	TGCAGTGCTAGGGGGGTACGGGAATCCTACAATGAGCAGTTCTTC
TRBV14	NA	NA	TRBJ1-2	CASSGTGLGYTF	TGTGCCAGCAGCGGCACAGGGCTAGGCTACACCTTC
TRBV29-1	NA	NA	TRBJ2-5	CSALAGLETQYF	TGCAGCGCCCTGGCAGGGTTAGAGACCCAGTACTTC
TRBV29-1	many	NA	TRBJ2-3	CSVASSGLLSTDTQYF	TGCAGCGTTGCTTCCAGTGGGCTACTTAGCACAGATACGCAGTATTTT